The subject of this entry is one TCR beta chain. This entry comes from a study of control samples from healthy donors and cancer patients. Germline CDR1 is SNHLY and CDR2 is FYNNEI. The length of the CDR3 is 16 residues. The ends were cut back, 4 bases at V and 8 bases at J, with 20 bases in the middle. Clones were sequenced by immunoSEQ multiplex PCR, and TCRdb holds only the in-frame ones, with some missing. The sample gives 95,000 to 150,000 clones, roughly 87% of which show up once; 1.5% to 2% is in the top ten. The sample was blood. This clonotype was obtained from a man aged 18 to 30 in good health. The chain has TRBV2 and TRBJ1-4, with unresolved D. The CDR3: CASSARLSVTLEKLFF. CDR3 DNA: TGTGCCAGCAGTGCTAGATTATCTGTAACTCTAGAAAAACTGTTTTTT.